These 9 T cell receptor beta chains were all obtained from the same sample, sequenced in a study of CD8+ T cells in alopecia areata. It was cDNA, reverse transcribed from extracted RNA, that served as the sequencing template. Data came from immunoSEQ multiplex PCR; TCRdb stores just in-frame clones and leaves some out. The repertoire consists of 110,000 to 150,000 clones, with about 51% occurring once and the leading ten covering 0.95% to 1%. The specimen comprised CD4+ T cells sorted from blood, sampled at week 0. These receptors were obtained from a human donor with alopecia areata.

CDR3 in amino acids: CASREGQNNEQFF. The CDR3 DNA follows: TGTGCCAGCAGGGAGGGGCAAAATAATGAGCAGTTCTTC. V gene TRBV2 combines with J gene TRBJ2-1, with D perhaps matching TRBD2 (6 bases). Trimming left V 6 bases short and J 7 bases short, with 13 bases between. This CDR3 is 13 amino acids long. The germline gives CDR1 SNHLY, CDR2 FYNNEI.

The chain has TRBV5-4 and TRBJ2-2; TRBD2 aligns across 7 bases. The CDR3 extends over 15 amino acids. Germline CDR1 and CDR2: SGHNT and YYREEE (reference sequence). The trim removed 2 bases at V and 1 base at J, leaving 2 bases unmatched. CDR3 in DNA: TGTGCCAGCAGCTTACCTAGCGGGAACACCGGGGAGCTGTTTTTT. Protein product: CASSLPSGNTGELFF.

This clone was recorded many times. The chain recombines TRBV4-3 with TRBJ2-1, with D uncertain. The germline CDR1 and CDR2 sequences are LGHNA and YSLEER. The CDR3 runs 15 residues. The V gene lost 1 base and the J gene lost 7 bases, with 14 bases spanning the gap. CDR3 nucleotide sequence: TGCGCCAGCAGCCAAGTGGTAGGAAGTCGGAATGAGCAGTTCTTC. Encoded protein: CASSQVVGSRNEQFF.

The rearrangement uses TRBV9 and TRBJ2-2; no clear D. Germline loops: CDR1 SGDLS, CDR2 YYNGEE. CDR3 length: 13 amino acids. Trimming stripped 0 bases from V and 3 bases from J, with 3 bases between. The CDR3 spells CASSVVDTGELFF. The CDR3 nucleotides are TGTGCCAGCAGCGTAGTAGACACCGGGGAGCTGTTTTTT. Based on the CDR3 plus reference TRBV9 and TRBJ2-2, the full variable domain is DSGVTQTPKHLITATGQRVTLRCSPRSGDLSVYWYQQSLDQGLQFLIQYYNGEERAKGNILERFSAQQFPDLHSELNLSSLELGDSALYFCASSVVDTGELFFGEGSRLTVL.

This clone was seen a few times. V usage is TRBV6-6 and J usage is TRBJ2-5; no firm D call. This CDR3 region has 11 residues. The germline CDR1 and CDR2 sequences are MNHNY and SVGAGI (reference sequence). V lost 5 bases to trimming and J lost 2 bases, with 3 bases between them. For the CDR3, the DNA is TGTGCCAGCAGTCCTCAAGAGACCCAGTACTTC. It yields the protein CASSPQETQYF.

The rearrangement joins TRBV29-1 to TRBJ2-2, with TRBD1 matching 10 bases. The CDR3 runs to 14 residues. Germline V lookup: CDR1 SQVTM, CDR2 ANQGSEA. Trimming cost V 4 bases and J 6 bases; bases outside gene matches: 5. CDR3 loop: CSVAEGTGAGELFF. The CDR3 DNA reads TGCAGCGTTGCCGAAGGGACAGGGGCCGGGGAGCTGTTTTTT.

The chain links TRBV2 to TRBJ2-6; 9 bases line up with TRBD1. This CDR3 has 17 amino acids. Germline assignment: CDR1 SNHLY and CDR2 FYNNEI. Trimming cost V 3 bases and J 0 bases; bases outside gene matches: 3. The CDR3: CASSDGQGISGANVLTF. CDR3 coding DNA: TGTGCCAGCAGTGACGGACAGGGGATCTCTGGGGCCAACGTCCTGACTTTC. The whole variable domain, remainder taken from reference TRBV2 and TRBJ2-6, is EPEVTQTPSHQVTQMGQEVILRCVPISNHLYFYWYRQILGQKVEFLVSFYNNEISEKSEIFDDQFSVERPDGSNFTLKIRSTKLEDSAMYFCASSDGQGISGANVLTFGAGSRLTVL.

This clone was counted a few times. This chain uses TRBV4-3 with TRBJ2-1; the match to TRBD1 covers 7 bases. Trimming removed 1 base from V and 3 bases from J; junction bases left unmatched: 9. This CDR3 is 17 amino acids long. Germline V CDR1 and CDR2: LGHNA, YSLEER. The CDR3 coding sequence is TGCGCCAGCAGCCAAGGTAGTAGGGGGCACTACTACAATGAGCAGTTCTTC. Protein product: CASSQGSRGHYYNEQFF.

V usage is TRBV6-6 and J usage is TRBJ2-5, with D possibly TRBD2 on 8 matching bases. The V and J ends lost 4 bases and 5 bases respectively, with 17 bases between them. Per the germline V gene, CDR1 is MNHNY and CDR2 is SVGAGI (reference sequence). This CDR3 contains 15 residues. CDR3 nucleotides: TGTGCCAGCAGTTCCCCGGGAGGGGGCAGGGAGACCCAGTACTTC. Its protein product is CASSSPGGGRETQYF.